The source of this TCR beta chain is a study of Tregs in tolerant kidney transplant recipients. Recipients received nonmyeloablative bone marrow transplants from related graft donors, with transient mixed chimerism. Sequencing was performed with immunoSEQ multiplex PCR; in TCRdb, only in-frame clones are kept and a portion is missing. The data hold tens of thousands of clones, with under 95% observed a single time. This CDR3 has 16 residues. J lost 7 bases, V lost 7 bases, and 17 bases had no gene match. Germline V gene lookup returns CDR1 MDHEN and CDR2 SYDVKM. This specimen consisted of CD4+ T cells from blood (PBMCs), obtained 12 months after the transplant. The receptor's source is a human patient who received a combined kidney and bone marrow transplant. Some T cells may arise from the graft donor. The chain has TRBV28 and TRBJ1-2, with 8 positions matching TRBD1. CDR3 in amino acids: CASTPRRQGYSRGYTF. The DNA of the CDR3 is TGTGCCAGCACCCCTAGGAGACAGGGGTATTCTCGTGGCTACACCTTC.